Each of the 24 T cell receptor beta chains below was sequenced from the same sample in a study of OX40 agonist ivuxolimab in advanced cancers. The assay was immunoSEQ multiplex PCR, and TCRdb's table has in-frame clones only and misses some. The table includes 55,000 to 85,000 clones, 85% detected once. Material: CD4+ or CD8+ T cells sorted from blood, obtained in a trial of the OX40 agonist ivuxolimab. These receptors were obtained from an adult with an advanced solid tumor such as melanoma, head and neck, liver or kidney cancer.

The gene calls are TRBV28 and TRBJ1-1; the D gene is possibly TRBD1 (5 bases). The V end was cut by 2 bases, the J end by 8 bases, with 9 bases between. CDR1 is MDHEN, CDR2 SYDVKM, per germline. There are 12 residues in the CDR3. CDR3 region: CASSLTTEEAFF. The DNA of the CDR3 is TGTGCCAGCAGTTTAACGACAGAAGAAGCTTTCTTT.

The table lists this clone with a count of one. The chain employs TRBV7-8 and TRBJ1-1; 7 nucleotides line up with TRBD1. Germline values: CDR1 SGHVS, CDR2 FQNEAQ. The CDR3 length is 13 residues. After removal of 4 bases from V and 12 bases from J, the junction contained 11 bases not matched to a gene. The CDR3 sequence is CASSSTRQGRSFF. The CDR3 DNA follows: TGTGCCAGCAGCTCTACCCGACAGGGACGGTCTTTCTTT.

This chain uses TRBV19 with TRBJ2-3; 8 bases agree with TRBD1. Looked up from germline, CDR1 is LNHDA and CDR2 is SQIVND (reference sequence). CDR3 size: 15 residues. Trimming removed 5 bases from V and 1 base from J; junction bases left unmatched: 5. For the CDR3, the DNA is TGTGCCAGTAGTGTGCAGGGGGCACGCACAGATACGCAGTATTTT. Protein product: CASSVQGARTDTQYF.

This clone was seen a handful of times. V is TRBV5-1 and J is TRBJ2-3; D unclear. The germline gives CDR1 SGHRS, CDR2 YFSETQ. Trimming removed 4 bases at V and 4 bases at J, with 7 bases between. The CDR3 contains 12 residues. The DNA of the CDR3 is TGCGCCAGCAGCCCACTGGCAGATACGCAGTATTTT. Translating gives CASSPLADTQYF.

This clone was recorded only once. This chain connects TRBV6-5 to TRBJ2-5; TRBD1 or TRBD2 may be the D gene (6 bases each). Germline lookup yields CDR1 MNHEY and CDR2 SVGAGI. Trimming took off 2 bases at V and 4 bases at J, with 17 bases between the two ends. This CDR3 region has 16 residues. The CDR3 is CASSYRTVRAGETQYF. The DNA of the CDR3 is TGTGCCAGCAGTTACAGGACAGTCCGAGCGGGAGAGACCCAGTACTTC.

The chain employs TRBV19 and TRBJ1-3, with 7 bases that match TRBD1. CDR1 is LNHDA, CDR2 SQIVND, per germline (reference sequence). The CDR3 is 14 residues long. J lost 1 base, V lost 5 bases, and 2 bases had no gene match. CDR3 sequence (DNA): TGTGCCAGTAGTTTACAGGGGTCTGGAAACACCATATATTTT. This codes for CASSLQGSGNTIYF.

The chain has TRBV29-1 and TRBJ1-2, with 10 positions matching TRBD1. Germline V gene lookup returns CDR1 SQVTM and CDR2 ANQGSEA. The CDR3 consists of 15 residues. With V trimmed by 4 bases and J by 2 bases, 7 bases remained unmatched. The CDR3 nucleotides are TGCAGCGTTGGGACAGGGGGGGCGGAGAACTATGGCTACACCTTC. As protein: CSVGTGGAENYGYTF.

This chain connects TRBV2 to TRBJ1-5; D unclear. CDR1 and CDR2 (germline): SNHLY, FYNNEI. The CDR3 covers 12 residues. Trimming took 6 bases from V and 10 from J, leaving 13 bases between them. CDR3 protein: CASRGESLPQHF. The CDR3 DNA reads as TGTGCCAGCAGGGGAGAATCATTACCCCAGCATTTT.

The V and J genes are TRBV7-9 and TRBJ1-5, with a tentative D call TRBD1 (6 bases). This CDR3 has 13 residues. Per germline, CDR1 SEHNR and CDR2 FQNEAQ (reference sequence). Trimming took off 8 bases at V and 6 bases at J, with 14 bases between the two ends. CDR3 region: CASGTTFSQPQHF. As DNA, the CDR3 is TGTGCCAGCGGGACAACATTCAGTCAGCCCCAGCATTTT.

The chain carries TRBV7-9 and TRBJ2-4; the match to TRBD1 covers 11 bases. The CDR3 loop spans 14 amino acids. Germline V gene data show CDR1 as SEHNR and CDR2 as FQNEAQ (reference sequence). V shed 0 bases, J shed 9 bases, and the junction held 1 base outside the gene matches. The CDR3 sequence: CASSLAGQGVIQYF. DNA for the CDR3: TGTGCCAGCAGCTTAGCGGGACAGGGGGTCATTCAGTACTTC. Full variable domain (remainder filled in from reference TRBV7-9 and TRBJ2-4): DTGVSQNPRHKITKRGQNVTFRCDPISEHNRLYWYRQTLGQGPEFLTYFQNEAQLEKSRLLSDRFSAERPKGSFSTLEIQRTEQGDSAMYLCASSLAGQGVIQYFGAGTRLSVL.

The chain has TRBV9 and TRBJ2-5; TRBD2 matches at 8 bases. V was pared by 0 bases and J by 3 bases, with 10 bases of the junction left unmatched. The CDR3 length is 17 residues. The germline gives CDR1 SGDLS, CDR2 YYNGEE. CDR3 sequence (DNA): TGTGCCAGCAGCGTAGGATCGCTAGCGGGCATCAAAGAGACCCAGTACTTC. Residues: CASSVGSLAGIKETQYF.

V usage is TRBV4-3 and J usage is TRBJ1-1; 8 positions agree with TRBD1. Germline values: CDR1 LGHNA, CDR2 YSLEER. J was trimmed by 0 bases and V by 6 bases; bases with no gene match: 0. This CDR3 has 13 residues. This chain's CDR3 is CASRGQVNTEAFF. In DNA, the CDR3 is TGCGCCAGCAGGGGACAGGTGAACACTGAAGCTTTCTTT.

V usage is TRBV6-1 and J usage is TRBJ1-6; 7 nucleotides match TRBD1. Germline trimming cut 1 base from V and 10 bases from J; bases unmatched to any gene: 4. Germline assignment: CDR1 MNHNS and CDR2 SASEGT. This CDR3 comprises 14 residues. The CDR3 is CASSEEGARSPLHF. CDR3 in DNA: TGTGCCAGCAGTGAAGAGGGGGCTCGGTCACCCCTCCACTTT.

This clone was seen just once. The V and J genes are TRBV2 and TRBJ2-7, with 10 bases aligning to TRBD1. The CDR3 runs 13 residues. Germline-derived CDR1 and CDR2 are SNHLY and FYNNEI. V lost 7 bases, J lost 3 bases, and 3 bases stayed unmatched. The CDR3 nucleotides are TGTGCCAGCAAACGGGACAGGGGCTACGAGCAGTACTTC. The encoded protein is CASKRDRGYEQYF.

The sample holds one count of this clone. This chain links TRBV6-6 with TRBJ1-1, with no clear D. V lost 2 bases and J lost 2, with 6 bases in between. This CDR3 is 13 amino acids long. Germline V lookup: CDR1 MNHNY, CDR2 SVGAGI (reference sequence). The CDR3 nucleotides read TGTGCCAGCAGTTACCGAACTAACACTGAAGCTTTCTTT. It translates to CASSYRTNTEAFF.

CDR3 DNA: TGTGCCAGCAGCTTCAACAGGGGGCGGTACAATGAGCAGTTCTTC. Its translation: CASSFNRGRYNEQFF. This chain uses TRBV7-2 with TRBJ2-1, with TRBD1 identical over 9 bases. V dropped 3 bases and J dropped 4; count of bases not matched to a gene: 4. Germline V lookup: CDR1 SGHTA, CDR2 FQGNSA. The CDR3 runs 15 residues.

The genes are TRBV29-1 and TRBJ2-3; D gene unclear. Trimming pared 7 bases from V and 5 bases from J, leaving 19 bases between. The length of the CDR3 is 14 residues. Germline V lookup: CDR1 SQVTM, CDR2 ANQGSEA. The CDR3: CSARGSLRKDTQYF. The CDR3 bases are TGCAGCGCCCGTGGCTCACTAAGAAAAGATACGCAGTATTTT.

The chain joins TRBV10-3 to TRBJ1-5, with D possibly matching TRBD1 (5 bases). From germline, CDR1 is ENHRY and CDR2 SYGVKD. The V and J ends lost 0 bases and 10 bases respectively, with 7 bases between them. The CDR3 consists of 12 residues. For the CDR3, the DNA is TGTGCCATCAGTGAGTCGGGGGAACCCCAGCATTTT. It encodes CAISESGEPQHF.

The chain joins TRBV10-3 to TRBJ2-2; D unresolved. Trimming removed 4 bases at V and 4 bases at J, with 7 bases between. This CDR3 has 13 residues. From germline, CDR1 is ENHRY and CDR2 SYGVKD. The CDR3 here is CAISAVTTGELFF. The CDR3 DNA follows: TGTGCCATCAGTGCCGTGACCACCGGGGAGCTGTTTTTT.

The V gene is TRBV28, the J gene TRBJ2-3; no clear D. Deletions cut 7 bases from V and 3 bases from J, with 14 bases between. This CDR3 spans 14 amino acids. The germline gives CDR1 MDHEN, CDR2 SYDVKM. The CDR3 DNA reads as TGTGCCAGCATGAAAAGAGTCGGGACAGATACGCAGTATTTT. Its translation is CASMKRVGTDTQYF.

The chain links TRBV6-1 to TRBJ2-5, with D uncertain. The germline gives CDR1 MNHNS, CDR2 SASEGT. The CDR3 is made up of 12 amino acids. V shed 5 bases and J shed 3 bases, with 7 bases lying between them. This chain's CDR3 is CASSRREETQYF. CDR3 bases: TGTGCCAGCAGTCGAAGGGAAGAGACCCAGTACTTC.

The chain joins TRBV29-1 to TRBJ1-5; D perhaps matches TRBD1 (6 bases). CDR3 size: 14 residues. Germline CDR1 is SQVTM and CDR2 is ANQGSEA. The V end lost 6 bases, the J end lost 2 bases, and 14 bases lay between the germline ends. CDR3: CSVSQGGGNQPQHF. CDR3 DNA: TGCAGCGTGTCACAGGGTGGTGGCAATCAGCCCCAGCATTTT. Full variable domain (remainder filled in from reference TRBV29-1 and TRBJ1-5): SAVISQKPSRDICQRGTSLTIQCQVDSQVTMMFWYRQQPGQSLTLIATANQGSEATYESGFVIDKFPISRPNLTFSTLTVSNMSPEDSSIYLCSVSQGGGNQPQHFGDGTRLSIL.

This clone appeared once. The chain uses TRBV27 and TRBJ1-1; a possible D gene is TRBD1 (5 bases). Germline CDR1 MNHEY, CDR2 SMNVEV (reference sequence). The CDR3 is 16 amino acids. Trimming took 4 bases from V and 0 from J, leaving 15 bases between them. For the CDR3, the DNA is TGTGCCAGCAGTTCAGGACAAATTGGGCTGAACACTGAAGCTTTCTTT. Translated: CASSSGQIGLNTEAFF.

This rearrangement joins TRBV9 to TRBJ2-1; no definite D call. Trimming took 4 bases from V and 7 from J, leaving 21 bases between them. The germline V gene encodes CDR1 SGDLS and CDR2 YYNGEE. The CDR3 length is 16 residues. The CDR3 DNA is TGTGCCAGCAGCCCCTATATGAGCGTCGCGGTAAATGAGCAGTTCTTC. This codes for CASSPYMSVAVNEQFF. Drawing the rest from reference TRBV9 and TRBJ2-1, the complete variable domain is DSGVTQTPKHLITATGQRVTLRCSPRSGDLSVYWYQQSLDQGLQFLIQYYNGEERAKGNILERFSAQQFPDLHSELNLSSLELGDSALYFCASSPYMSVAVNEQFFGPGTRLTVL.